The T cell receptor (beta chain) under discussion was sequenced for a study of blood T cell repertoires in COVID-19. Study as a whole: The origin of the acute and convalescent COVID-19 samples was the United States, Italy and Spain. T cells, B-cell-depleted T cells, or PBMCs supplied cDNA or gDNA.

This clone came up once. Under the authors' procedure: Amplifying reference gene primers gave estimates of nucleated cell counts. Sequencing used immunoSEQ multiplex PCR; TCRdb keeps in-frame clones, though not all of them. V, J and clone size derive from that table, while D and trimming were established from the DNA sequence. The sample consists of over 75,000 clones, roughly 75% of them appearing once. This CDR3 has 13 residues. The germline V gene encodes CDR1 LNHDA and CDR2 SQIVND (reference sequence). The ends were cut back, 5 bases at V and 4 bases at J, with 9 bases in the middle. The sequence was obtained from a man aged 50-60 years who had recovered from COVID-19. The chain joins TRBV19 to TRBJ1-3, with TRBD1 as a possible D gene (6 bases). The sequencing sample was made of peripheral blood. The CDR3 protein is CASSPQGGNTIYF. CDR3 in DNA: TGTGCCAGTAGTCCCCAGGGGGGAAACACCATATATTTT. Filled out from reference TRBV19 and TRBJ1-3, the complete variable domain reads DGGITQSPKYLFRKEGQNVTLSCEQNLNHDAMYWYRQDPGQGLRLIYYSQIVNDFQKGDIAEGYSVSREKKESFPLTVTSAQKNPTAFYLCASSPQGGNTIYFGEGSWLTVV.